This T cell receptor beta chain was identified during a study of control samples from healthy donors and cancer patients. Per the germline V gene, CDR1 is KGHSH and CDR2 is LQKENI. The junction had 1 base not matched to a gene; V was cut back by 4 bases and J by 0 bases. The CDR3 runs 14 residues. Assay used: immunoSEQ multiplex PCR; TCRdb lists only in-frame clones, some missing. The sample contains around 130,000 clones, more than 70% of which appear only once. The chain joins TRBV18 to TRBJ2-7, with 9 bases identical to TRBD2. This sequence was found in a man in his fifties in good health. Sequenced: blood. DNA of the CDR3: TGTGCCAGCTCACTGGGACTAGCCTCCTACGAGCAGTACTTC. Translation: CASSLGLASYEQYF. Full variable domain (missing parts from reference TRBV18 and TRBJ2-7): NAGVMQNPRHLVRRRGQEARLRCSPMKGHSHVYWYRQLPEEGLKFMVYLQKENIIDESGMPKERFSAEFPKEGPSILRIQQVVRGDSAAYFCASSLGLASYEQYFGPGTRLTVT.